This T cell receptor beta chain was captured by sequencing in a study of cytomegalovirus exposure and HLA in healthy donors. Per germline, CDR1 SGHRS and CDR2 YFSETQ. This CDR3 has 15 residues. Deletions cut 5 bases from V and 0 bases from J, with 15 bases between. Concerning this clone itself: As yet, its antigen is unknown.

Researchers ran the PCR with 60 Vbeta and 13 Jbeta primers. Profiled with immunoSEQ multiplex PCR; TCRdb holds only in-frame clones, not every one. The sample records fewer than 110,000 clones, around 80% being singletons. Unrecorded immune exposure was likely among donors, who were nominally healthy when sampled. Overall study results and limits: 87-base-pair reads could not separate some V segments, including TRBV6-2 and TRBV6-3. TCR beta sequences reportedly predicted most subjects' HLA-A and HLA-B alleles accurately.

The TCR was taken from a woman aged 18 to 35 in good health and CMV-seropositive. The sample consisted of PBMCs. The V call is TRBV5-1, the J call TRBJ2-7, with unresolved D. CDR3 nucleotides: TGCGCCAGCAGGGGTGAAACCAGGCCCTCCTACGAGCAGTACTTC. Its protein product is CASRGETRPSYEQYF.